This paragraph covers one T cell receptor (beta chain) sequence. This sample was taken from a study of blood T cell repertoires in COVID-19. Background on the study: Acute and convalescent COVID-19 samples came from the United States, Italy and Spain. In each case, the material was cDNA or gDNA derived from T cells, B-cell-depleted T cells, or PBMCs.

Under the authors' procedure: By means of reference gene primer amplification, nucleated cell counts were estimated. Clones were read by immunoSEQ multiplex PCR, and TCRdb kept only the in-frame ones, dropping some. For V, J and clone size, that table is used; D and trimming come from the DNA. In the table there are about 300,000 clones, more than 75% of which are singletons. The material sequenced was peripheral blood. The TCR comes from a woman between 35 and 50 years old who had recovered from COVID-19.

CDR3 nucleotide sequence: TGTGCCAGTAGTATCTCGGCAGGGATAACCAAAAACATTCAGTACTTC. It specifies CASSISAGITKNIQYF. The V and J genes are TRBV19 and TRBJ2-4; a weak D match, TRBD1 (5 bases). There are 16 residues in the CDR3. V lost 3 bases and J lost 2, with 14 bases in between. CDR1 and CDR2 (germline): LNHDA, SQIVND (reference sequence).